The 4 T cell receptor beta chains below all came from one sample that was sequenced in a study of cytomegalovirus exposure and HLA in healthy donors. Use of 60 Vbeta and 13 Jbeta primers characterized the PCR. TCRdb's copy holds only in-frame clones and misses some; the assay was immunoSEQ multiplex PCR. Of 130,000 to 150,000 clones in the sample, approximately 73% were seen once. Specimen: PBMCs. Receptors were obtained from a woman younger than 35 in good health and CMV-seronegative.

This rearrangement joins TRBV5-1 to TRBJ1-3; TRBD1 agrees at 8 bases. The CDR3 runs 16 residues. V was pared by 4 bases and J by 0 bases, with 6 bases of the junction left unmatched. Looked up from germline, CDR1 is SGHRS and CDR2 is YFSETQ. CDR3 sequence: CASSQGQAPSGNTIYF. CDR3 coding DNA: TGCGCCAGCAGCCAGGGACAGGCTCCCTCTGGAAACACCATATATTTT.

This clone has only one observation. The chain combines TRBV9 with TRBJ1-1; D may be TRBD1 (6 bases). The CDR3 is 16 amino acids. V lost 5 bases and J lost 1, with 18 bases in between. Looked up from germline, CDR1 is SGDLS and CDR2 is YYNGEE. CDR3 nucleotide sequence: TGTGCCAGCAGTCAACAGGGTCCAGTGGGGAACACTGAAGCTTTCTTT. Translated: CASSQQGPVGNTEAFF.

The CDR3 here is CATTRQGQVYNEQFF. For the CDR3, the DNA is TGTGCCACAACCAGACAGGGCCAGGTCTACAATGAGCAGTTCTTC. The chain carries TRBV10-3 and TRBJ2-1; 7 bases match TRBD1. V trimming: 10 bases; J trimming: 3 bases; junction bases outside the gene matches: 12. This CDR3 comprises 15 residues. Germline V CDR1 and CDR2: ENHRY, SYGVKD.

V is TRBV7-9 and J is TRBJ1-5, with 9 bases fitting TRBD1. The CDR3 is 15 residues long. CDR1 is SEHNR and CDR2 is FQNEAQ in the germline V gene (reference sequence). Germline trimming cut 5 bases from V and 5 bases from J; bases unmatched to any gene: 7. This CDR3 is CASSPSGTGYQPQHF. The CDR3 DNA reads as TGTGCCAGCAGCCCATCCGGGACAGGGTATCAGCCCCAGCATTTT.